This T cell receptor (beta chain) was recovered during a study of blood T cell repertoires in COVID-19. Study as a whole: Sample material is recorded as cDNA or gDNA derived from T cells, B-cell-depleted T cells, or PBMCs.

Germline trimming cut 5 bases from V and 4 bases from J; bases unmatched to any gene: 2. Germline values: CDR1 SQVTM, CDR2 ANQGSEA. The CDR3 has 12 residues. Original methodology: Reference gene primer amplification gave estimated nucleated cell counts. Libraries were prepared by immunoSEQ multiplex PCR; TCRdb keeps only in-frame clonotypes and omits some of them. V, J and clone size are those of that table, while D and trimming were read from the DNA. The table lists 50,000 to 80,000 clones, roughly 82% of them singletons. V is TRBV29-1 and J is TRBJ1-5, with TRBD1 matching over 7 bases. The sequence was collected from a human donor in a cohort sampled during active COVID-19. The specimen sequenced was peripheral blood. The CDR3 DNA is TGCAGCGTTAGGGGACAGAATCAGCCCCAGCATTTT. Its translation is CSVRGQNQPQHF. The full variable domain, rest sourced from reference TRBV29-1 and TRBJ1-5, is SAVISQKPSRDICQRGTSLTIQCQVDSQVTMMFWYRQQPGQSLTLIATANQGSEATYESGFVIDKFPISRPNLTFSTLTVSNMSPEDSSIYLCSVRGQNQPQHFGDGTRLSIL.